The 18 T cell receptor beta chains below all came from one sample that was sequenced in a study of blood T cell repertoires in COVID-19 (dated by TCRdb to about 2020). The library was prepared using the immunoSEQ multiplex PCR assay. TCRdb took this table from immuneACCESS and kept in-frame rearrangements with V and J called. Such tables lack part of the clones; where checked against another copy, unresolved V genes explain under half of the gap, and the rest is unexplained. In this sample the table shows roughly 500,000 clones, roughly nine tenths of which occur a single time. Together, the top ten hold just over 8% of the sample. The sample taken for sequencing was PBMCs or T cells enriched from blood (not recorded which). The receptors originated from a woman between 55 and 75 years old who had recovered from COVID-19.

This clone was observed a single time. The rearrangement uses TRBV3-1 (or the pseudogene TRBV3-2) and TRBJ2-7; unclear D gene. Germline V gives CDR1 LGHDT, CDR2 YNNKEL (reference sequence). This CDR3 spans 13 amino acids. The V gene lost 0 bases and the J gene lost 4 bases, with 7 bases spanning the gap. CDR3 amino acids: CASSQDPTYEQYV. CDR3 DNA sequence: TGTGCCAGCAGCCAAGACCCCACTTACGAGCAGTACGTC.

J is TRBJ2-7 and V is TRBV3-1 (or the pseudogene TRBV3-2); D perhaps matches TRBD2 (6 bases). Trimming removed 0 bases at V and 7 bases at J, with 13 bases between. CDR1 and CDR2 from the germline V gene are LGHDT and YNNKEL (reference sequence). The CDR3 is 14 amino acids. CDR3 loop: CASSQDSLAREQYF. The CDR3 region has the DNA TGTGCCAGCAGCCAAGACTCGCTAGCGAGGGAGCAGTACTTC.

The sample holds one count of this clone. Here the CDR3 reads CSALYYEQYF. The DNA of the CDR3 is TGCAGTGCTTTGTACTACGAGCAGTACTTC. The chain uses TRBV20-1 and TRBJ2-7; D not resolved. V was pared by 5 bases and J by 3 bases, with 5 bases between. The CDR3 contains 10 residues. Germline V lookup: CDR1 DFQATT, CDR2 SNEGSKA (reference sequence).

This chain connects TRBV27 to TRBJ2-4, with a weak D call TRBD2 (6 bases). V dropped 6 bases and J dropped 1 base, with 16 bases sitting between them. Germline-derived CDR1 and CDR2 are MNHEY and SMNVEV (reference sequence). This CDR3 region has 16 residues. The CDR3: CASSPLGGGAKNIQYF. DNA for the CDR3: TGTGCCAGCAGCCCCCTGGGTGGGGGGGCCAAAAACATTCAGTACTTC.

CDR3 in amino acids: CASSLQGARYEQFF. DNA for the CDR3: TGTGCCAGCAGTTTACAGGGGGCGCGATATGAGCAGTTCTTC. This chain connects TRBV5-5 to TRBJ2-1; 9 nucleotides match TRBD1. Germline lookup yields CDR1 SGHKS and CDR2 YYEKEE (reference sequence). CDR3 length equals 14 residues. Trimming at V came to 5 bases and at J to 8 bases, leaving 8 bases not matched to a gene.

The chain employs TRBV30 and TRBJ1-1; D is unclear. The CDR3 is 15 residues long. V lost 0 bases and J 0 bases, leaving 11 bases between the germline ends. Germline lookup yields CDR1 GTSNPN and CDR2 SVGIG (reference sequence). CDR3 coding DNA: TGTGCCTGGAGTGTACGCCCGGTGATGAACACTGAAGCTTTCTTT. It encodes CAWSVRPVMNTEAFF.

V and J are TRBV5-1 and TRBJ2-5, with 14 bases that match TRBD2. This CDR3 comprises 18 residues. In germline, CDR1 is SGHRS, CDR2 YFSETQ. The J segment lost 6 bases and the V segment lost 4 bases, leaving 14 bases of the junction unmatched. Written as DNA, the CDR3 is TGCGCCAGCAGCCTAACGACTAGCGGGGGGGACCCCCCAAAGACCCAGTACTTC. As protein: CASSLTTSGGDPPKTQYF.

The chain links TRBV7-6 to TRBJ1-1; 7 positions match TRBD1. The CDR3 is made up of 13 amino acids. V dropped 4 bases and J dropped 2; count of bases not matched to a gene: 1. CDR1 is SGHVS and CDR2 is FNYEAQ in the germline V gene. CDR3 region: CASSYRGNTEAFF. The CDR3 bases are TGTGCCAGCAGCTACAGGGGCAACACTGAAGCTTTCTTT.

The V gene is TRBV3-1 (or the pseudogene TRBV3-2), the J gene TRBJ2-5, with D uncertain. V lost 4 bases and J 5 bases, leaving 20 bases between the germline ends. The CDR3 sequence is 16 residues long. Germline CDR1 is LGHDT and CDR2 is YNNKEL (reference sequence). For the CDR3, the DNA is TGTGCCAGCAGCCTAGGAGCTCTAGAGGTGGCCGAGACCCAGTACTTC. Protein: CASSLGALEVAETQYF.

This rearrangement joins TRBV28 to TRBJ1-6; 11 bases align to TRBD1. The V gene end was trimmed by 3 bases and the J gene end by 9 bases; junction bases not matched to a gene: 4. The germline CDR1 and CDR2 sequences are MDHEN and SYDVKM. There are 15 residues in the CDR3. CDR3 in DNA: TGTGCCAGCAGTTTGGGACAGGGGGTATTTTCACCCCTCCACTTT. Translated: CASSLGQGVFSPLHF.

This clone showed up just once. The CDR3 DNA is TGCGCCAGCAAAGGGGCCACGAACACCGGGGAGCTGTTTTTT. Amino acids: CASKGATNTGELFF. This chain connects TRBV5-1 to TRBJ2-2; tentative D call: TRBD1 (5 bases). Trimming stripped 6 bases from V and 0 bases from J, with 9 bases between. The CDR3 runs 14 residues. Germline CDR1 and CDR2: SGHRS and YFSETQ.

The rearrangement uses TRBV30 and TRBJ2-5, with 9 bases that match TRBD2. From germline, CDR1 is GTSNPN and CDR2 SVGIG (reference sequence). The J segment lost 7 bases and the V segment lost 2 bases, leaving 2 bases of the junction unmatched. The CDR3 is 12 amino acids. The chain's CDR3 is CAWSSAGGTQYF. CDR3 in DNA: TGTGCCTGGAGTTCAGCGGGGGGGACCCAGTACTTC.

The chain joins TRBV5-4 to TRBJ2-1; 7 nucleotides line up with TRBD1. V gave up 3 bases and J gave up 5 bases; unmatched junction bases: 2. In germline, CDR1 is SGHNT, CDR2 YYREEE (reference sequence). The CDR3 sequence is 13 residues long. The chain's CDR3 is CASSSGTDNEQFF. The CDR3 bases are TGTGCCAGCAGCTCAGGGACAGACAATGAGCAGTTCTTC.

The count of this clone is one. The V and J genes are TRBV5-5 and TRBJ1-2; possibly TRBD1 for D (5 bases). With 3 bases removed from V and 0 bases from J, the gap between germline ends came to 15 bases. This CDR3 has 16 residues. From germline, CDR1 is SGHKS and CDR2 YYEKEE (reference sequence). CDR3 nucleotides: TGTGCCAGCAGCTGGGGCGCTGGGAATGCTAACTATGGCTACACCTTC. Translated, it gives CASSWGAGNANYGYTF.

The chain employs TRBV6-2 or TRBV6-3 and TRBJ1-2; possibly TRBD1 for D (5 bases). This CDR3 comprises 13 residues. Germline CDR1 and CDR2: MNHEY and SVGEGT. V lost 6 bases, J lost 4 bases, and 12 bases lay in between. The CDR3 DNA follows: TGTGCCAGCAGCCCTGGCAGGGCCTATGGCTACACCTTC. This sequence encodes CASSPGRAYGYTF.

This clone was observed many times. The chain couples TRBV6-2 or TRBV6-3 to TRBJ2-7; D perhaps matches TRBD1 (6 bases). Germline lookup yields CDR1 MNHEY and CDR2 SVGEGT. V was pared by 5 bases and J by 0 bases, with 17 bases between. The length of the CDR3 is 16 residues. CDR3 region: CASSDRDKGLSYEQYV. CDR3 bases: TGTGCCAGCAGTGACCGGGACAAGGGCCTCTCCTACGAGCAGTACGTC.

The J gene is TRBJ2-5, the V gene TRBV7-2; D is possibly TRBD1 (6 bases). V gave up 3 bases and J gave up 9 bases, with 11 bases separating them. Germline values: CDR1 SGHTA, CDR2 FQGNSA. CDR3 length: 12 amino acids. Here the CDR3 reads CASSFTGMAQYF. DNA for the CDR3: TGTGCCAGCAGCTTTACAGGGATGGCCCAGTACTTC.

V gene TRBV5-4 combines with J gene TRBJ2-1, with TRBD2 matching 10 bases. J was trimmed by 8 bases and V by 0 bases; bases with no gene match: 5. CDR1 and CDR2 (germline): SGHNT, YYREEE (reference sequence). The CDR3 has 15 residues. This chain's CDR3 is CASSLAGTSVYEQFF. CDR3 in DNA: TGTGCCAGCAGCTTGGCCGGGACTAGCGTCTATGAGCAGTTCTTC.